These 27 T cell receptor beta chains originate from one sample sequenced in a study of cytomegalovirus exposure and HLA in healthy donors listed by TCRdb under 2017. Library construction relied on the immunoSEQ multiplex PCR assay. TCRdb's version of the immuneACCESS table is confined to in-frame rearrangements and falls short of the full clone set. An unresolved V gene accounts for under half of the shortfall where checked; the remainder is of unknown origin. The sample records some 310,000 clones, around 90% of which are singletons. The top ten clones comprise 0.9% to 1% of the sample. The sample comprised PBMCs. The receptors here all came from a man in his thirties or forties in good health and CMV-seronegative.

The chain joins TRBV4-1 to TRBJ2-3; 11 nucleotides align to TRBD2. V lost 0 bases to trimming and J lost 4 bases; unmatched junction nucleotides: 3. CDR3 length equals 16 residues. The germline gives CDR1 MGHRA, CDR2 YSYEKL. CDR3 protein: CASSQELAGVPDTQYF. The CDR3 nucleotides are TGCGCCAGCAGCCAAGAACTAGCGGGGGTTCCAGATACGCAGTATTTT.

The chain recombines TRBV30 with TRBJ2-3, with TRBD2 identical over 15 bases. Trimming took 7 bases from V and 0 from J; bases not matched to a gene: 14. This CDR3 comprises 19 residues. In germline, CDR1 is GTSNPN, CDR2 SVGIG (reference sequence). The CDR3 reads CALYWGLAGGRASTDTQYF. CDR3 sequence (DNA): TGTGCCTTATATTGGGGACTAGCGGGGGGCCGTGCTAGCACAGATACGCAGTATTTT.

The V gene is TRBV2, the J gene TRBJ2-3; the match to TRBD2 covers 7 bases. This CDR3 comprises 16 residues. V lost 8 bases to trimming and J lost 2 bases; unmatched junction nucleotides: 13. Looked up from germline, CDR1 is SNHLY and CDR2 is FYNNEI. The CDR3 sequence: CASRLLRAGDTDTQYF. CDR3 in DNA: TGTGCCAGCCGCTTATTGAGGGCGGGGGACACAGATACGCAGTATTTT.

The rearrangement joins TRBV5-4 to TRBJ2-1; 12 nucleotides match TRBD2. J lost 4 bases, V lost 4 bases, and 9 bases had no gene match. Germline CDR1 and CDR2: SGHNT and YYREEE (reference sequence). The CDR3 has 17 residues. This CDR3 reads CASSDRTSGALYNEQFF. The CDR3 DNA reads TGTGCCAGCAGCGATCGGACTAGCGGGGCTCTTTACAATGAGCAGTTCTTC.

This chain joins TRBV5-4 and TRBJ1-1; D is undetermined. The germline V gene has CDR1 SGHNT and CDR2 YYREEE (reference sequence). Trimming shortened V by 1 base and J by 0 bases, and 13 bases separated the two germline ends. This CDR3 spans 16 amino acids. The CDR3, as DNA: TGTGCCAGCAGCTTGCCGGGAGGGATTATGAACACTGAAGCTTTCTTT. Protein: CASSLPGGIMNTEAFF.

V usage is TRBV13 and J usage is TRBJ2-3, with 11 bases aligning to TRBD2. The CDR3 contains 16 residues. Germline values: CDR1 PRHDT, CDR2 FYEKMQ (reference sequence). The J segment lost 1 base and the V segment lost 4 bases, leaving 4 bases of the junction unmatched. CDR3 sequence: CASSSSGGRGTDTQYF. In nucleotides, the CDR3 is TGTGCCAGCAGCTCTAGCGGGGGGCGAGGCACAGATACGCAGTATTTT.

V gene TRBV19 combines with J gene TRBJ2-4; D possibly corresponds to TRBD1 (6 bases). The germline CDR1 and CDR2 sequences are LNHDA and SQIVND (reference sequence). V shed 7 bases and J shed 4 bases, with 14 bases lying between them. CDR3 length: 14 amino acids. CDR3 region: CASTNRDKKNIQYF. For the CDR3, the DNA is TGTGCCAGTACAAACCGGGACAAGAAAAACATTCAGTACTTC.

The V and J genes are TRBV7-6 and TRBJ2-7; 10 bases fit TRBD1. The CDR3 has 15 residues. V lost 5 bases, J lost 5 bases, and 9 bases stayed unmatched. CDR1 is SGHVS, CDR2 FNYEAQ, per germline. The CDR3 reads CASSQKRQGAHEQYF. DNA of the CDR3: TGTGCCAGCAGCCAAAAAAGACAGGGGGCCCACGAGCAGTACTTC.

The chain has TRBV4-1 and TRBJ1-5; D may be TRBD1 (6 bases). Germline-derived CDR1 and CDR2 are MGHRA and YSYEKL. The CDR3 extends over 16 amino acids. V was clipped by 0 bases and J by 6 bases, with 15 bases between them. The CDR3: CASSQEAGLGGQPQHF. The CDR3 DNA reads as TGCGCCAGCAGCCAAGAAGCGGGACTAGGGGGTCAGCCCCAGCATTTT.

The chain recombines TRBV4-3 with TRBJ2-1; 7 nucleotides align to TRBD1. Germline values: CDR1 LGHNA, CDR2 YSLEER. V lost 1 base, J lost 5 bases, and 11 bases stayed unmatched. There are 17 residues in the CDR3. The CDR3 coding sequence is TGCGCCAGCAGCCAAGGTGTCAGAGGGGGCCAAAACAATGAGCAGTTCTTC. Residues: CASSQGVRGGQNNEQFF.

The sample holds one count of this clone. The rearrangement links TRBV9 to TRBJ1-2, with a tentative D call TRBD1 (5 bases). The germline gives CDR1 SGDLS, CDR2 YYNGEE. The CDR3 runs to 13 residues. Deletions cut 4 bases from V and 4 bases from J, with 11 bases between. CDR3 in amino acids: CASSMQGSYGYTF. The CDR3 bases are TGTGCCAGCAGCATGCAGGGATCCTATGGCTACACCTTC.

The chain combines TRBV12-5 with TRBJ2-7; 11 nucleotides match TRBD2. The V and J ends lost 0 bases and 0 bases, in that order; junction bases with no gene match: 4. The V gene's germline CDR1 is LGHNT and CDR2 FRNRAP. The CDR3 sequence is 17 residues long. The CDR3 spells CASGLVLAGGYSYEQYF. For the CDR3, the DNA is TGTGCTAGTGGTTTGGTTCTAGCGGGGGGATACTCCTACGAGCAGTACTTC.

The rearrangement uses TRBV5-1 and TRBJ1-5, with TRBD1 matching over 7 bases. The CDR3 length is 15 residues. Unmatched junction bases numbered 5, after V lost 0 bases and J lost 5 bases. Germline CDR1 SGHRS, CDR2 YFSETQ. Here the CDR3 DNA reads TGCGCCAGCAGCTTGGACGGGACAGAGTATCAGCCCCAGCATTTT. Protein sequence: CASSLDGTEYQPQHF.

The J gene is TRBJ2-3, the V gene TRBV29-1, with unresolved D. From germline, CDR1 is SQVTM and CDR2 ANQGSEA. V shed 1 base and J shed 1 base, with 9 bases lying between them. The CDR3 runs to 14 residues. The CDR3 reads CSVEGWSRTDTQYF. The CDR3 coding sequence is TGCAGCGTTGAAGGCTGGAGCCGCACAGATACGCAGTATTTT.

This sequence joins TRBV28 and TRBJ1-4, with 7 bases matching TRBD1. CDR1 and CDR2 from the germline V gene are MDHEN and SYDVKM. This CDR3 contains 16 residues. With 4 bases clipped from V and 5 bases from J, the junction kept 10 bases outside the gene matches. The CDR3 region is CASSSLLGQLNEKLFF. CDR3 sequence (DNA): TGTGCCAGCAGTTCCCTCCTGGGACAGTTAAATGAAAAACTGTTTTTT.

This clone was observed a few times. A read error may account for a junction end that differs from germline. The chain employs TRBV11-2 and TRBJ2-7; the D gene is possibly TRBD1 (6 bases). Germline lookup yields CDR1 SGHAT and CDR2 FQNNGV. CDR3 size: 13 residues. CDR3 protein: CASSLGGVWGLDF. The CDR3 bases are TGTGCCAGCAGCCTAGGCGGTGTATGGGGGCTAGACTTC.

This clone was seen once. The V and J genes are TRBV7-2 and TRBJ2-2; 7 bases line up with TRBD1. CDR3 size: 15 residues. Germline CDR1 and CDR2: SGHTA and FQGNSA. Losses at the gene ends were 1 base for V and 7 bases for J; bases not matched to a gene: 6. The CDR3 region has the DNA TGTGCCAGCAGCTTAGATAGGGGGCGGAACGGGGAGCTGTTTTTT. Amino acids: CASSLDRGRNGELFF.

The genes are TRBV13 and TRBJ2-5; 8 bases align to TRBD1. CDR3 size: 15 residues. V lost 2 bases and J lost 5; bases outside the gene matches: 7. Germline assignment: CDR1 PRHDT and CDR2 FYEKMQ (reference sequence). CDR3 DNA sequence: TGTGCCAGCAGCTTACGGGACAGGTCCTTTGAGACCCAGTACTTC. This codes for CASSLRDRSFETQYF.

The chain links TRBV6-1 to TRBJ1-3, with unresolved D. This CDR3 comprises 17 residues. In germline, CDR1 is MNHNS, CDR2 SASEGT. The V gene lost 3 bases and the J gene lost 0 bases, with 15 bases spanning the gap. The CDR3 region has the DNA TGTGCCAGCAGTGACCCCCCCTACTTGAGCTCTGGAAACACCATATATTTT. This sequence encodes CASSDPPYLSSGNTIYF.

This rearrangement joins TRBV6-6 to TRBJ2-5; a possible D gene is TRBD2 (5 bases). Germline V gene sequence: CDR1 MNHNY, CDR2 SVGAGI (reference sequence). CDR3 size: 13 residues. V lost 0 bases and J 7 bases, leaving 9 bases between the germline ends. CDR3 in amino acids: CASSYSGELTQYF. CDR3 DNA: TGTGCCAGCAGTTACTCCGGGGAATTGACCCAGTACTTC.

This clone showed up just a few times. V usage is TRBV2 and J usage is TRBJ2-7; D is uncertain. V lost 8 bases and J 0 bases, leaving 2 bases between the germline ends. CDR1 is SNHLY and CDR2 is FYNNEI in the germline V gene. The CDR3 is 10 residues long. CDR3 protein: CASYSYEQYF. The CDR3 DNA reads TGTGCCAGCTACTCCTACGAGCAGTACTTC.

CDR3 sequence (DNA): TGTGCCAGCAGCTACTACCTGGACAGGGCCTCCTACAATGAGCAGTTCTTC. This gives the protein CASSYYLDRASYNEQFF. The chain employs TRBV7-8 and TRBJ2-1; 8 bases map to TRBD1. Trimming took 4 bases from V and 0 from J; bases not matched to a gene: 8. Germline V gene data show CDR1 as SGHVS and CDR2 as FQNEAQ. The CDR3 totals 17 residues.

The chain couples TRBV4-2 to TRBJ2-3; 8 bases agree with TRBD1. The V gene's germline CDR1 is LGHNA and CDR2 YNFKEQ. The trim removed 7 bases at V and 2 bases at J, leaving 14 bases unmatched. The CDR3 is 17 residues long. The CDR3 bases are TGTGCCAGCACCTCATTTGGGGTGGACAGGGCCACAGATACGCAGTATTTT. Translated, it gives CASTSFGVDRATDTQYF.

The chain has TRBV6-6 and TRBJ2-1; 9 bases are shared with TRBD1. V trimming: 5 bases; J trimming: 9 bases; junction bases outside the gene matches: 5. Germline CDR1 and CDR2: MNHNY and SVGAGI (reference sequence). CDR3 length equals 13 residues. The CDR3 sequence is CASSRDRVGEQFF. The CDR3 bases are TGTGCCAGCAGTCGGGACAGGGTGGGTGAGCAGTTCTTC.

The chain has TRBV19 and TRBJ2-3; TRBD2 matches 8 bases. The CDR3 has 16 amino acids. J was trimmed by 5 bases and V by 5 bases; bases with no gene match: 12. Germline CDR1 reads LNHDA; CDR2 reads SQIVND (reference sequence). CDR3 residues: CASSLRGGGGLDTQYF. DNA for the CDR3: TGTGCCAGTAGTCTCCGGGGGGGCGGGGGCTTAGATACGCAGTATTTT.

This clone turned up a few times. This chain joins TRBV11-2 and TRBJ2-7; 7 bases align to TRBD1. The CDR3 spans 16 residues. V lost 4 bases, J lost 3 bases, and 12 bases stayed unmatched. Germline assignment: CDR1 SGHAT and CDR2 FQNNGV. The CDR3 DNA sequence: TGTGCCAGCAGCTCCCCTTCGACAGGGACCTTCTACGAGCAGTACTTC. Protein: CASSSPSTGTFYEQYF.

This chain uses TRBV27 with TRBJ2-4; 9 bases line up with TRBD1. V lost 5 bases to trimming and J lost 2 bases; unmatched junction nucleotides: 7. Per the germline V gene, CDR1 is MNHEY and CDR2 is SMNVEV (reference sequence). This CDR3 has 16 residues. As DNA, the CDR3 is TGTGCCAGCAGTCCGATCGGACAGGGGTCCAAAAACATTCAGTACTTC. Translated: CASSPIGQGSKNIQYF.